This TCR beta chain emerged from a study of blood T cells in healthy people across ages. This clonotype was seen a handful of times. Next came a second PCR, run for about 7 to 12 cycles, which used a sample-barcoded 5' primer along with a J-beta primer mix. TCRdb re-called the 5' RACE reads with MiXCR, one entry per CDR3 protein. The data hold about 1.5 million distinct CDR3 sequences, with approximately 43% observed a single time. The CDR3 has 15 amino acids. Germline CDR1 is MDHEN and CDR2 is SYDVKM. V lost 6 bases and J lost 2; bases outside the gene matches: 7. The chain carries TRBV28 and TRBJ2-3; 8 nucleotides line up with TRBD1. The receptor comes from a woman aged 18-30 years in good health. The specimen was blood. The CDR3 sequence: CASSRRQGYTDTQYF. The DNA for the CDR3 is TGTGCCAGCAGCCGACGACAGGGGTACACAGATACGCAGTATTTT.